This TCR beta chain stems from a study of cytomegalovirus exposure and HLA in healthy donors. Study at large: The 130 or so validation repertoires used the same platform as the 550 to 800 first-cohort repertoires (as reported by a later analysis). Study-wide results and caveats: According to a later analysis, TCR clusters from the first cohort tended to co-occur in the 120 or so validation repertoires. Through in vitro validation, three CMV-associated chains were shown to be specific for CMV antigens. Rare TCR sequences predominated, though certain public TCRs were found in many donors.

The assay was immunoSEQ multiplex PCR, and TCRdb's table has in-frame clones only and misses some. The data contain around 300,000 clones, approximately 87% of them seen just once; the ten biggest clones take up approximately 0.9%. Germline-derived CDR1 and CDR2 are MDHEN and SYDVKM. Trimming took 2 bases from V and 4 from J, leaving 5 bases between them. This CDR3 has 12 amino acids. This clone was detected once. Its antigen remains unknown. The chain couples TRBV28 to TRBJ1-2, with D unclear. This sequence was found in a woman aged 18-30 years in good health and CMV-seronegative. Source material: PBMCs. The CDR3, as DNA: TGTGCCAGCAGTTTACAGGCCTATGGCTACACCTTC. It specifies CASSLQAYGYTF.